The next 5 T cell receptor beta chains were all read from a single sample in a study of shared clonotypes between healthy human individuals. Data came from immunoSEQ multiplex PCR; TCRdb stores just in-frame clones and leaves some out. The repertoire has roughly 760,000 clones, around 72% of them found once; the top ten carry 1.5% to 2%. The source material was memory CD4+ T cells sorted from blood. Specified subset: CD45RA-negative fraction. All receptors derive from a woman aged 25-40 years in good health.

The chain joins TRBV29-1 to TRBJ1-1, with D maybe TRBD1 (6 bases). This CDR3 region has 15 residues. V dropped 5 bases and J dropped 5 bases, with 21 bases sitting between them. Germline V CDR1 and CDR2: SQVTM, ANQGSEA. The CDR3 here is CSVRYGGGRKTEAFF. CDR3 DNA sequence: TGCAGCGTTAGGTACGGCGGGGGGCGAAAAACTGAAGCTTTCTTT.

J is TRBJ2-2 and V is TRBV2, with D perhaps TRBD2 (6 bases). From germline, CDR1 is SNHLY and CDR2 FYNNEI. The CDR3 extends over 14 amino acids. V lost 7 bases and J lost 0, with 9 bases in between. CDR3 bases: TGTGCCAGCACGGGAGACGCGAACACCGGGGAGCTGTTTTTT. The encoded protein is CASTGDANTGELFF.

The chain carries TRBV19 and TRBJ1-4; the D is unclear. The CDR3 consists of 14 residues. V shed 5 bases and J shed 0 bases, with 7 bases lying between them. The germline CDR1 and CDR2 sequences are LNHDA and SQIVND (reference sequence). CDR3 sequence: CASSHPTTNEKLFF. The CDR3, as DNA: TGTGCCAGTAGTCACCCGACAACTAATGAAAAACTGTTTTTT.

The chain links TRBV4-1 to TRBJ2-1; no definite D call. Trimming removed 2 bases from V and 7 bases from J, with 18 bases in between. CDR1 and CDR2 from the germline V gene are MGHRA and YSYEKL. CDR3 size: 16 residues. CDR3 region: CASSQSPGTLRNEQFF. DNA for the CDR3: TGCGCCAGCAGCCAATCTCCGGGTACGCTGCGTAATGAGCAGTTCTTC.

The CDR3 protein is CASRPTSTRYGYTF. Here the CDR3 DNA reads TGTGCCAGCAGACCGACAAGCACCCGCTATGGCTACACCTTC. The V and J genes are TRBV6-1 and TRBJ1-2, with D unresolved. The CDR3 extends over 14 amino acids. The germline CDR1 and CDR2 sequences are MNHNS and SASEGT. The V gene lost 6 bases and the J gene lost 4 bases, with 15 bases spanning the gap.